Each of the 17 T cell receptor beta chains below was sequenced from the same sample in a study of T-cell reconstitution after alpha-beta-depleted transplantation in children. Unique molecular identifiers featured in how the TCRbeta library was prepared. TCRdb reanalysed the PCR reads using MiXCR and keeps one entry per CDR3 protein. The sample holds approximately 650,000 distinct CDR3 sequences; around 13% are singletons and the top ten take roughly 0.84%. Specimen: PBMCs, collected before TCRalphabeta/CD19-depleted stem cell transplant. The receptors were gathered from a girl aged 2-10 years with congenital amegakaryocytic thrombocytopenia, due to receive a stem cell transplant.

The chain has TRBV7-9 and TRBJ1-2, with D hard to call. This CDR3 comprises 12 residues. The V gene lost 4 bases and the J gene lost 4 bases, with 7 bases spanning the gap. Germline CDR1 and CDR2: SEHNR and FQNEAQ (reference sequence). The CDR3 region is CASSSEFYGYTF. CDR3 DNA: TGTGCCAGCAGCTCAGAATTCTATGGCTACACCTTC.

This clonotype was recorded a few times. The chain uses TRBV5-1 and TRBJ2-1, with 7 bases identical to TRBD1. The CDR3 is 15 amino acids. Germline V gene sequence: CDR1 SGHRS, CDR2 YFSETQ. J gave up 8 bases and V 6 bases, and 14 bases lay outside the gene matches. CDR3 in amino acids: CASNPRGTTGDEQFF. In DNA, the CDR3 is TGCGCCAGCAACCCTCGCGGAACAACAGGGGATGAGCAGTTCTTC.

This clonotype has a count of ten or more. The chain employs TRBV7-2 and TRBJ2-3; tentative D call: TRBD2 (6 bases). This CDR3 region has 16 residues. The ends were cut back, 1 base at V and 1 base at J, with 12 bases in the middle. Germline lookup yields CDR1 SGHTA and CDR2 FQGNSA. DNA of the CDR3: TGTGCCAGCAGCTTAGAAAGCGGGCGCGGCACAGATACGCAGTATTTT. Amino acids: CASSLESGRGTDTQYF.

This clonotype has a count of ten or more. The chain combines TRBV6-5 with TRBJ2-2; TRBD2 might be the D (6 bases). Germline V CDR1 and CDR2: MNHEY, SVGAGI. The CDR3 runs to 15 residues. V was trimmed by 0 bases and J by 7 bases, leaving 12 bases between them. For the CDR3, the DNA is TGTGCCAGCAGTTACTCAGCGGGTAGGATCGGGGAGCTGTTTTTT. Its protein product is CASSYSAGRIGELFF.

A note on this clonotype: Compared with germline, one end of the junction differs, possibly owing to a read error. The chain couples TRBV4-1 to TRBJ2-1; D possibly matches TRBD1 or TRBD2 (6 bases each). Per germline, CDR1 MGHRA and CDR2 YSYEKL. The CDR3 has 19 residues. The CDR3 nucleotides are TGCGCCAGCAGCCAAGTCGGGCAGGGGTGGGCGGGAAGGTACAATGAGCAGCTCTTC. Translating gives CASSQVGQGWAGRYNEQLF.

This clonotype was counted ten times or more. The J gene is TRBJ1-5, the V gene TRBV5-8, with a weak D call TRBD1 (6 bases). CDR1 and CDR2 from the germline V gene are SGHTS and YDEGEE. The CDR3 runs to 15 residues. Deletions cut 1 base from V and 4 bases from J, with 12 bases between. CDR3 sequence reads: CASSLWRGDNQPQHF. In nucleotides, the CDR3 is TGTGCCAGCAGCTTGTGGAGGGGGGATAATCAGCCCCAGCATTTT.

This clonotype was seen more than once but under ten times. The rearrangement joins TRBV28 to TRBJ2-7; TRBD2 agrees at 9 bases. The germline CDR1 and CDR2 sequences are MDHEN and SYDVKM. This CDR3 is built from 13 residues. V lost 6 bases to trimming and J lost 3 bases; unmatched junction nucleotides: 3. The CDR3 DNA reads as TGTGCCAGCAGGGGAGCGGGAGGCTACGAGCAGTACTTC. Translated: CASRGAGGYEQYF.

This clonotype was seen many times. In DNA form, the CDR3 reads TGTGCCAGCAGTCAAGGACAGGTCGTTTATGGCTACACCTTC. Translation: CASSQGQVVYGYTF. V gene TRBV12-3 or TRBV12-4 combines with J gene TRBJ1-2, with 7 bases lining up with TRBD1. V lost 5 bases to trimming and J lost 5 bases; unmatched junction nucleotides: 8. The CDR3 totals 14 residues.

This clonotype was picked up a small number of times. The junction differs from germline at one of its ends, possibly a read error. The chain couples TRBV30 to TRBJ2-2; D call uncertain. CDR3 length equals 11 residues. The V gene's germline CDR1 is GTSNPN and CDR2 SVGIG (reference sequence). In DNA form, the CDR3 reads TGTGCCTGGGAGAACCCCGGGGAGCTGTTTTTT. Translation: CAWENPGELFF.

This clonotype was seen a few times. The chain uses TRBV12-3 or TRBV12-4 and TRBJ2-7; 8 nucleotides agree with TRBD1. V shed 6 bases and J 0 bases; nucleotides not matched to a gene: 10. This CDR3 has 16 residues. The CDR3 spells CASSPGRDRSSYEQYF. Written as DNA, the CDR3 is TGTGCCAGCAGCCCTGGCCGGGACAGGAGCTCCTACGAGCAGTACTTC.

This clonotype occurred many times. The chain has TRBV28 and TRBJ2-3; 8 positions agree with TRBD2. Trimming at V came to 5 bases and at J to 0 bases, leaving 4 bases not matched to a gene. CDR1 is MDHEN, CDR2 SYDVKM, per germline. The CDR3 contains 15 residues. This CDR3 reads CASSGSGISTDTQYF. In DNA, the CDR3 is TGTGCCAGCAGTGGTAGCGGGATAAGCACAGATACGCAGTATTTT.

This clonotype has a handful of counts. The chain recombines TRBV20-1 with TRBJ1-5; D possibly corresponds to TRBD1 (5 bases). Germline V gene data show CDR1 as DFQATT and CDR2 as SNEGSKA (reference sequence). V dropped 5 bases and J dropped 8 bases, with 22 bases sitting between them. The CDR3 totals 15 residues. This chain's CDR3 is CSARARRGGMEPQHF. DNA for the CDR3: TGCAGTGCTCGAGCCCGGCGGGGGGGGATGGAGCCCCAGCATTTT.

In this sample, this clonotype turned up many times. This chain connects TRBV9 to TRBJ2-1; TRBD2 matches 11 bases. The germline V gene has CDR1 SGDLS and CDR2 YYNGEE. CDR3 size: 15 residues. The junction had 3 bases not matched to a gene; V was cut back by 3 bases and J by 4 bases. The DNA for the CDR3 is TGTGCCAGCAGCGGACTAGCGGGGCCTTACAATGAGCAGTTCTTC. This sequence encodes CASSGLAGPYNEQFF.

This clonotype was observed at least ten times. CDR3 nucleotide sequence: TGCGCCAGCAGCTCGGGGCAGGTAGTCACCGGGGAGCTGTTTTTT. Translation: CASSSGQVVTGELFF. The rearrangement links TRBV5-1 to TRBJ2-2; D might be TRBD1 or TRBD2, each matching 5 bases. The CDR3 contains 15 residues. V was cut by 3 bases and J by 4 bases, with 13 bases left in between. Per germline, CDR1 SGHRS and CDR2 YFSETQ.

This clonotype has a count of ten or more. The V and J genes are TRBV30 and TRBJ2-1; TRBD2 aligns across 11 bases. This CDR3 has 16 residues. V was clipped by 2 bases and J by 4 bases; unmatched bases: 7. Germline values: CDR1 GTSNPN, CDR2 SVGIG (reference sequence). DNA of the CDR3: TGTGCCTGGAGTTCTTCACGGACTAGCGGGTACAATGAGCAGTTCTTC. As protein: CAWSSSRTSGYNEQFF.

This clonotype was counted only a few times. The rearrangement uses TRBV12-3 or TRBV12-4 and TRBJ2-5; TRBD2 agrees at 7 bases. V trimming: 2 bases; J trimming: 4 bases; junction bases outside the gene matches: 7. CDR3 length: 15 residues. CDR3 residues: CASSLYDSSGETQYF. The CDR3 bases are TGTGCCAGCAGTTTATATGATTCTAGCGGAGAGACCCAGTACTTC.

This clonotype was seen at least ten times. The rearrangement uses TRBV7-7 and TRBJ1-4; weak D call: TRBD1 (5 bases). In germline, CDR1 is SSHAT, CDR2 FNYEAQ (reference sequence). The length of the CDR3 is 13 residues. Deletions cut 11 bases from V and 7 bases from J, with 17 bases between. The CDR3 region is CARWDSEGEKLFF. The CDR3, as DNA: TGTGCCCGCTGGGACTCCGAGGGTGAAAAACTGTTTTTT.